This record concerns one TCR beta chain sequence. Its antigen remains unidentified. CDR3 size: 16 residues. Germline V CDR1 and CDR2: LGHNT, FRNRAP. V lost 1 base to trimming and J lost 9 bases, with 19 bases between them. The sample comes from a study of response to subunit inactivated influenza vaccine. Findings and caveats of the study: The authors offered the suggestion that each seasonal influenza vaccination recruits few new T cells.

One entry per CDR3 protein results from TCRdb running MiXCR on the RT-PCR reads. The sample gives fewer than 700,000 distinct CDR3 sequences, 10% to 15% of which show up once; around 12% is in the top ten. The rearrangement joins TRBV12-5 to TRBJ2-1; TRBD1 might be the D (6 bases). The sequence came from a man aged 50-59 years who received an inactivated influenza vaccine. Sequencing was performed on PBMCs from blood, taken about 40 days after vaccination. The CDR3 DNA follows: TGTGCTAGTGGTTTGGGAGGGGGACACGTCTACGGTGAGCAGTTCTTC. This translates into CASGLGGGHVYGEQFF.